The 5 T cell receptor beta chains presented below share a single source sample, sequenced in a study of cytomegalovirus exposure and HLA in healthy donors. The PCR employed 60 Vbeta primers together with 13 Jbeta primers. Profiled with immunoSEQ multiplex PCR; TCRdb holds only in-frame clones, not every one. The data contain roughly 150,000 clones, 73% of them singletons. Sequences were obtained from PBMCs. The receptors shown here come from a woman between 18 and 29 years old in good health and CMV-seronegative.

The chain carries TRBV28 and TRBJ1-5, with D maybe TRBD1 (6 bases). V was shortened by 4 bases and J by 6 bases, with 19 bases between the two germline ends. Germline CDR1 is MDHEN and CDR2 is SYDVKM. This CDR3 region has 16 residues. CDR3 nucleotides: TGTGCCAGCAGTTCCTTATCCAGGGGATTCAGTCAGCCCCAGCATTTT. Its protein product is CASSSLSRGFSQPQHF.

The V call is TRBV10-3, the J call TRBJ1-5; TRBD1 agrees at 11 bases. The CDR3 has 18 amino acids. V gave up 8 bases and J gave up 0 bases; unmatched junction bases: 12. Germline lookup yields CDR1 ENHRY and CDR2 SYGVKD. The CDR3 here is CAIGRPGQGDYSNQPQHF. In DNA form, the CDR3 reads TGTGCCATCGGACGACCGGGACAGGGGGATTATAGCAATCAGCCCCAGCATTTT.

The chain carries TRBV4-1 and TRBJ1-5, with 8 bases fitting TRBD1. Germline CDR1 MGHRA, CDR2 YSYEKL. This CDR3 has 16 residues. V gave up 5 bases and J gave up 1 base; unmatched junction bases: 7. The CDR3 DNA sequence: TGCGCCAGCAGCTCATGGACAGGGAGGAGCAATCAGCCCCAGCATTTT. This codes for CASSSWTGRSNQPQHF.

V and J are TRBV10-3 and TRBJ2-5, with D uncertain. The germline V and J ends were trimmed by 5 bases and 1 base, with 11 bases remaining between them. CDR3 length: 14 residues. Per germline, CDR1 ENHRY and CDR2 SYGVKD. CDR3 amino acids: CAISPDLAQETQYF. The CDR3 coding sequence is TGTGCCATCAGTCCCGACTTAGCCCAAGAGACCCAGTACTTC.

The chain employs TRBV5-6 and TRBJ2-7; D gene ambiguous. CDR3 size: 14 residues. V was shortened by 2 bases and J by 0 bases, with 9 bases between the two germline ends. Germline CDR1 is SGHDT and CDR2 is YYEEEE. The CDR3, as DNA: TGTGCCAGCAGCTTAACCAGGTCCTCCTACGAGCAGTACTTC. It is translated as CASSLTRSSYEQYF.